Below, one T cell receptor (beta chain) is given with its context. This clone was picked up one time. No cognate antigen has been identified for it. Base quality data are lacking; no much larger clone is found one base away. Separate from the approximately 700-subject first cohort, the validation cohort of 95 to 150 subjects was the group to which the donors belonged. The data were taken from a study of cytomegalovirus exposure and HLA in healthy donors (dated by TCRdb to the late 2010s). Background for the entire study: The roughly 650 repertoires of the first cohort and the roughly 120 validation repertoires were produced on the same platform, according to a later analysis. The aim of the study was to test whether cataloging public T cell receptors could identify signatures of past pathogen exposure. In addition to the first cohort of 666 subjects, a separate validation cohort of 120 different subjects was used. The study combined high-throughput TCR immunosequencing, statistical association of individual TCRs with disease status, and machine learning to predict cytomegalovirus infection status. Results and caveats for the whole study, not just this receptor: In a later analysis, TCRs clustered in the first cohort were found to also tend to co-occur in the 120 or so validation repertoires, with about 93% of cluster scores above 0. Most TCR sequences were observed very rarely across donors, whereas some public TCRs were present in many individuals. In the study, around 160 TCR beta chains were listed as associated with cytomegalovirus. The classifier was reported to diagnose cytomegalovirus status with high specificity and sensitivity in both the original cohort and the validation cohort. The validation cohort had no HLA typing available for a later analysis, so co-occurrence within that cohort was assessed over all 120 or so repertoires. In vitro tests confirmed that a few of the cytomegalovirus-associated TCR beta chains recognize cytomegalovirus antigens. The authors suggested that the approach could potentially be generalized to other disease states and immunological phenotypes.

Libraries were made using the immunoSEQ multiplex PCR assay. For the original study's pipeline: To diagnose cytomegalovirus status from the catalog of TCR beta chain sequences, a statistical classification framework was built. Held by TCRdb, this immuneACCESS table contains in-frame sequences only and omits some clones. Under half of the omission traces to an unresolved V gene where checked; the cause of the rest is unknown. The V and J calls and clone size are taken from that table; D and trimming were inferred from the DNA. For this sample there are 100,000 to 150,000 clones; 70% to 90% appear just once. The ten largest clones capture around 1.9% of the sample. Reading the germline V gene (reference sequence) gives CDR1 MNHEY and CDR2 SMNVEV. From cysteine to phenylalanine, the CDR3 is 15 amino acids long. Left in the record is the CDR3 DNA by itself, 45 bases read in frame from the first base. For this chain, trimming is 6 bases at the V end and 1 base at the J end, and the number of junction bases without a gene match is 5.

The sequence is built from TRBV27 and TRBJ2-1; TRBD1 aligns with 8 central bases. Sequencing used PBMCs. The TCR was taken from a man aged 18 to 30 in good health and CMV-seronegative. In nucleotide form, the sequence is TGTGCCAGCAGCCTGGGACAGGCATCCTACAATGAGCAGTTCTTC. This yields the protein CASSLGQASYNEQFF.